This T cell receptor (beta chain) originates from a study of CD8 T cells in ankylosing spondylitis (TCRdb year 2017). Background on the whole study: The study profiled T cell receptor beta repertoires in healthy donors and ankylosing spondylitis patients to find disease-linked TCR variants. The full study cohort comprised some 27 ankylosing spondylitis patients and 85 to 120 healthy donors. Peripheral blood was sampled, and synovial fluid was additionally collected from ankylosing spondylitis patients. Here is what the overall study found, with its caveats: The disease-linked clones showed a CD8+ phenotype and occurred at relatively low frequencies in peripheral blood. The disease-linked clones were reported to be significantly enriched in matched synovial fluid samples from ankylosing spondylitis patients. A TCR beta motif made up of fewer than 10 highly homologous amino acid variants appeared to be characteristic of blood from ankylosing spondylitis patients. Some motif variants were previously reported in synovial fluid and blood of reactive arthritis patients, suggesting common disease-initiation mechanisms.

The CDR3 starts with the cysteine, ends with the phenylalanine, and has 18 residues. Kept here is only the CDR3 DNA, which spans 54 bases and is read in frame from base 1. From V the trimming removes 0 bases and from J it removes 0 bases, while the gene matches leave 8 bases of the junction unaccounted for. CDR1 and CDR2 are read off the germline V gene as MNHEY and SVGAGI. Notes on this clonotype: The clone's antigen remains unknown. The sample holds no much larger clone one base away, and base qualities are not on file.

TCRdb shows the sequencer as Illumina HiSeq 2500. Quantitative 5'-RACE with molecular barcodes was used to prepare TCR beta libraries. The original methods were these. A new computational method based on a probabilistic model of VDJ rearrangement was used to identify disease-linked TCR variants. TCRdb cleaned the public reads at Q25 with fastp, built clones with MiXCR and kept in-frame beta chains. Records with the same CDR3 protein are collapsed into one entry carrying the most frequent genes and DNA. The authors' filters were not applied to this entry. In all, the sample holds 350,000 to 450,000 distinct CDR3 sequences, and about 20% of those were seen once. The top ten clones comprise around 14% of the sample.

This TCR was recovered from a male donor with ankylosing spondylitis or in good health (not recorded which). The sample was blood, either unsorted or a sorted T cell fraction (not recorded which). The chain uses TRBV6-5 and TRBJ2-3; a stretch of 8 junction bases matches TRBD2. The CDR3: CASSYSGTGGLSTDTQYF. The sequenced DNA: TGTGCCAGCAGTTACTCGGGAACGGGGGGGCTGAGCACAGATACGCAGTATTTT.